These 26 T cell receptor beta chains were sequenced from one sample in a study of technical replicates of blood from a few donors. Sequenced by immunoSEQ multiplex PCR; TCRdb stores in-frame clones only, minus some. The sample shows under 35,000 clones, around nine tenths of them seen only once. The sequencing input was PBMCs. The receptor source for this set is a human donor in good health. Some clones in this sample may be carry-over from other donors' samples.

For the CDR3, the DNA is TGCAGCGTTGGAGGGGAGGGTACTGAAGCTTTCTTT. This encodes CSVGGEGTEAFF. This chain joins TRBV29-1 and TRBJ1-1, with D tentatively TRBD1 (5 bases). V lost 4 bases and J lost 5, with 11 bases in between. The CDR3 is made up of 12 amino acids. Germline V CDR1 and CDR2: SQVTM, ANQGSEA.

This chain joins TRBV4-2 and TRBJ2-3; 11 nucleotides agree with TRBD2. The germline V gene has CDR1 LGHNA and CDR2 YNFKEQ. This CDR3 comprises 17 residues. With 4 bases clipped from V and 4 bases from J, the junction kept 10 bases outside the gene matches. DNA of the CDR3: TGTGCCAGCAGCCCCGGGGAGAGTAGCGGGGGGGCAGATACGCAGTATTTT. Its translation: CASSPGESSGGADTQYF.

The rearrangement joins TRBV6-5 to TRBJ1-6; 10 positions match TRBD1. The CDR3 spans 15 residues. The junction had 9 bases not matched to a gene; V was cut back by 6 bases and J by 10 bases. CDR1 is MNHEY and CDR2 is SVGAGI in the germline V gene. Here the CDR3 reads CASSATGTGESPLHF. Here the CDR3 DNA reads TGTGCCAGCAGCGCTACCGGGACAGGGGAGTCACCCCTCCACTTT.

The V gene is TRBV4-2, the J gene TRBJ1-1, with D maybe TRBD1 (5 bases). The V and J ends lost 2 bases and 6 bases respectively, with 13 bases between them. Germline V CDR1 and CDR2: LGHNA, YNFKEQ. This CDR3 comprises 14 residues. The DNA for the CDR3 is TGTGCCAGCAGCCAAATGGGGGGGTACCCTGAAGCTTTCTTT. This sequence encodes CASSQMGGYPEAFF.

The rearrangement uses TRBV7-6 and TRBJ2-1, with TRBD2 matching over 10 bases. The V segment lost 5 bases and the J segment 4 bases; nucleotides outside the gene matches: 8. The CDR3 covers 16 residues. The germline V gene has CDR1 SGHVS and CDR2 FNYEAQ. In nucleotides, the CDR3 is TGTGCCAGCAGCCCCTCAACTAGCGGGGCATACAATGAGCAGTTCTTC. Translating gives CASSPSTSGAYNEQFF.

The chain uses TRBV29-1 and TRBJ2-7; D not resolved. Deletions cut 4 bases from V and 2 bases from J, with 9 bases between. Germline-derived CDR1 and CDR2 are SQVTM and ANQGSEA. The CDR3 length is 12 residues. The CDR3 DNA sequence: TGCAGCGTTGTAGATGAGGCCTACGAGCAGTACTTC. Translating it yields CSVVDEAYEQYF.

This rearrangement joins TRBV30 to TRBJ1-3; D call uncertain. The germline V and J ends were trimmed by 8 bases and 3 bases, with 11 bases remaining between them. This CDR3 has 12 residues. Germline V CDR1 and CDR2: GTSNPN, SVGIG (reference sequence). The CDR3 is CAGLPRGNTIYF. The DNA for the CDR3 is TGTGCCGGACTCCCACGTGGAAACACCATATATTTT.

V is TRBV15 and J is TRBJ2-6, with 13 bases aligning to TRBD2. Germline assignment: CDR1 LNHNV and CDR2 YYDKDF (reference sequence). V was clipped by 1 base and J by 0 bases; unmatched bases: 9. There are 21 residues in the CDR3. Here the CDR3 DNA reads TGTGCCACCAGCAGAGGAGGGGGACTAGCGGGAACTGGCTCTGGGGCCAACGTCCTGACTTTC. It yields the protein CATSRGGGLAGTGSGANVLTF.

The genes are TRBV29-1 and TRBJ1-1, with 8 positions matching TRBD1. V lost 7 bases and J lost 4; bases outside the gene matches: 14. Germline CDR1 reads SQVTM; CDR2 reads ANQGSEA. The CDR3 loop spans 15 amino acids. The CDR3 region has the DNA TGCAGCGCTCGACAAACTTTTACAGGGGGCACTGAAGCTTTCTTT. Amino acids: CSARQTFTGGTEAFF.

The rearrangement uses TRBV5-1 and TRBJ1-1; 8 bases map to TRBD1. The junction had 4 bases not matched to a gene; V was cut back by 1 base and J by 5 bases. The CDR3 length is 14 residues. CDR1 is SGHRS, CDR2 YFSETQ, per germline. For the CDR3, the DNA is TGCGCCAGCAGCTTGAGCGGACAGGGAACTGAAGCTTTCTTT. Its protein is CASSLSGQGTEAFF.

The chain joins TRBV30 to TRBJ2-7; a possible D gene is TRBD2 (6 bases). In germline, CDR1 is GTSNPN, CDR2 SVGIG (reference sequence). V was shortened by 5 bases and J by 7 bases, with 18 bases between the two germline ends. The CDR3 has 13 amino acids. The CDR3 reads CAWRDSNGWEQYF. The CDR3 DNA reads TGTGCCTGGCGGGACTCCAACGGGTGGGAGCAGTACTTC.

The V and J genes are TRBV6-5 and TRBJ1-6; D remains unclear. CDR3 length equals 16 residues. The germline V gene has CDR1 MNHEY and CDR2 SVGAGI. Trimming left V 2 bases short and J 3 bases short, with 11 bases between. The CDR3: CASSYATTFYNSPLHF. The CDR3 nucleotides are TGTGCCAGCAGTTACGCGACGACATTCTATAATTCACCCCTCCACTTT.

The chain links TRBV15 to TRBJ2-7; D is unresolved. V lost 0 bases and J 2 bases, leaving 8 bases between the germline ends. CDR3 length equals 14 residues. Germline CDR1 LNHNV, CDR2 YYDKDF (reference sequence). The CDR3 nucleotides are TGTGCCACCAGCAGAGATCGACTTACCTACGAGCAGTACTTC. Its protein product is CATSRDRLTYEQYF.

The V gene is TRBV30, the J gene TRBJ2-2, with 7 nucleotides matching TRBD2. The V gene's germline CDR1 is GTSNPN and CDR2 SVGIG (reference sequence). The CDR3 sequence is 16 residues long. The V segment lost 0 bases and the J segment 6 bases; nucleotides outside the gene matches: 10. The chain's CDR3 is CAWSVVPLAVPGELFF. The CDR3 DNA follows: TGTGCCTGGAGTGTAGTTCCCCTAGCGGTCCCCGGGGAGCTGTTTTTT.

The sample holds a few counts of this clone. In DNA, the CDR3 is TGTGCCACACTTATGGGGCCGTTTGACTACGAGCAGTACTTC. Translated: CATLMGPFDYEQYF. V is TRBV6-1 and J is TRBJ2-7; tentative D call: TRBD1 (5 bases). Germline assignment: CDR1 MNHNS and CDR2 SASEGT. V dropped 10 bases and J dropped 3 bases, with 19 bases sitting between them. The CDR3 sequence is 14 residues long.

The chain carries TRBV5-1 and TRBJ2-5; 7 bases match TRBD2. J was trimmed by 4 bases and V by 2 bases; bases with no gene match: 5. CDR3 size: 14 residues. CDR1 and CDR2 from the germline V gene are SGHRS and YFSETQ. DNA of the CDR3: TGCGCCAGCAGCTTACCAGGGAGGGCAGAGACCCAGTACTTC. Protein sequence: CASSLPGRAETQYF.

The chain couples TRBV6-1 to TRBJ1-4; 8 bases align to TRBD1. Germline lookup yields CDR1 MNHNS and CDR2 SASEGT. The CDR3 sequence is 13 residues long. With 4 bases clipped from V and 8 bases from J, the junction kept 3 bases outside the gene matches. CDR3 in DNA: TGTGCCAGCAGTGTCTCAGGGGGCGAAAAACTGTTTTTT. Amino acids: CASSVSGGEKLFF.

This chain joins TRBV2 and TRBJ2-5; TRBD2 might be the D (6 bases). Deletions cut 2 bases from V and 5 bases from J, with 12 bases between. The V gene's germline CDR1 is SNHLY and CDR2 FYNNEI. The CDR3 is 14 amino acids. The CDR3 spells CASSEQGAGETQYF. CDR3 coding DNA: TGTGCCAGCAGTGAACAAGGGGCGGGGGAGACCCAGTACTTC.

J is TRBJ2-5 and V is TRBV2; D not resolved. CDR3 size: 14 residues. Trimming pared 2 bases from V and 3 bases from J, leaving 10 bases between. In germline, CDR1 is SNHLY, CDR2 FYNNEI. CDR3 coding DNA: TGTGCCAGCAGTGAACGAGGCTCCGAAGAGACCCAGTACTTC. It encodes CASSERGSEETQYF.

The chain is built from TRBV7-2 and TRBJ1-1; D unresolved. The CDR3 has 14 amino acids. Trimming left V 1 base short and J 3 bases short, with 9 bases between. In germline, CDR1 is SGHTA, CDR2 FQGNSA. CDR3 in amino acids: CASSLVNTHTEAFF. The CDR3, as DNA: TGTGCCAGCAGCTTAGTAAACACCCACACTGAAGCTTTCTTT.

The CDR3 DNA sequence: TGTGCCACCAGCAGAGATCTCGCGGGACTAGCCGAAGAGACCCAGTACTTC. This gives the protein CATSRDLAGLAEETQYF. The chain recombines TRBV15 with TRBJ2-5; TRBD2 matches at 9 bases. CDR1 is LNHNV, CDR2 YYDKDF, per germline (reference sequence). Unmatched junction bases numbered 8, after V lost 0 bases and J lost 3 bases. The CDR3 sequence is 17 residues long.

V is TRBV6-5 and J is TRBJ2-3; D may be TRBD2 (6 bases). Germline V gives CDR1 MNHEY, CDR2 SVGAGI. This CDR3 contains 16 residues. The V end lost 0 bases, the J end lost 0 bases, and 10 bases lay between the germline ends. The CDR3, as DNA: TGTGCCAGCAGTTACTCATCCGGGACTAGCACAGATACGCAGTATTTT. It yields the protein CASSYSSGTSTDTQYF.

The CDR3 DNA reads TGTGCCAGCAGACCAGGTCGGTCCAACAATGAGCAGTTCTTC. Translation gives CASRPGRSNNEQFF. The rearrangement links TRBV11-1 to TRBJ2-1; the D is unclear. This CDR3 contains 14 residues. Trimming removed 6 bases from V and 5 bases from J, with 14 bases in between. The germline CDR1 and CDR2 sequences are SGHAT and FQDESV (reference sequence).

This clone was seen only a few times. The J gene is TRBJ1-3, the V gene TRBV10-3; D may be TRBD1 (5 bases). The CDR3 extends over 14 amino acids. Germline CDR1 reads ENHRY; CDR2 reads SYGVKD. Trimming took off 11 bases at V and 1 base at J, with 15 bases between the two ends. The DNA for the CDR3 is TGTGCCGCCGGGACTTATTGGTCTGGAAACACCATATATTTT. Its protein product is CAAGTYWSGNTIYF.

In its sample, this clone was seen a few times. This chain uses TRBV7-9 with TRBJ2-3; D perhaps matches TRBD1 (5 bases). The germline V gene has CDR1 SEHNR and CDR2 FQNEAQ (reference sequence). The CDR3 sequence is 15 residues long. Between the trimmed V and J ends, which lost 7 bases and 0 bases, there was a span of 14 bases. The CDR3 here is CASTTGVFSTDTQYF. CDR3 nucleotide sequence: TGTGCCAGCACCACAGGAGTCTTTAGCACAGATACGCAGTATTTT.

The CDR3, as DNA: TGTGCCAGCAGCTTATGGTCTCCGGAGACTCAGTACTTC. Translating gives CASSLWSPETQYF. The chain uses TRBV7-2 and TRBJ2-7; D gene unclear. V lost 2 bases and J 10 bases, leaving 15 bases between the germline ends. CDR1 and CDR2 (germline): SGHTA, FQGNSA. The CDR3 totals 13 residues.